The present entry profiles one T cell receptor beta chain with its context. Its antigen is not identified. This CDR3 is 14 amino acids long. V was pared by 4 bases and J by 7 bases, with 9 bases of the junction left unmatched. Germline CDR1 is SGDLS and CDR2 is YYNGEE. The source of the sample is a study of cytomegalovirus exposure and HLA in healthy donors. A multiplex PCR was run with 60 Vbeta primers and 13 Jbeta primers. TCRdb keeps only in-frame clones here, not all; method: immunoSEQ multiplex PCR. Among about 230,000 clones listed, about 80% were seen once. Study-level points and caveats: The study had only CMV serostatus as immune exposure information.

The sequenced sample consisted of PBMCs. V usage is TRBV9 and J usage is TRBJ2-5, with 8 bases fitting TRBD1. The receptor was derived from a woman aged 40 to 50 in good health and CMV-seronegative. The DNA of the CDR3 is TGTGCCAGCAGCAAATTTGAAGGGACAGGGACCCAGTACTTC. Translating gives CASSKFEGTGTQYF.